A single sample gave rise to the 4 T cell receptor beta chains below, sequenced in a study of OX40 agonist ivuxolimab in advanced cancers. The table came from immunoSEQ multiplex PCR; TCRdb's copy has only in-frame clones and leaves some out. The sample shows 55,000 to 70,000 clones, 92% of them seen only once. Sequences were derived from CD4+ or CD8+ T cells sorted from blood, sampled in a trial of the OX40 agonist ivuxolimab. The receptors derive from an adult with an advanced solid tumor such as melanoma, head and neck, liver or kidney cancer.

The chain has TRBV6-5 and TRBJ1-1; TRBD1 is a possible D gene (6 bases). Trimming took off 6 bases at V and 3 bases at J, with 11 bases between the two ends. The CDR3 has 13 amino acids. Germline V CDR1 and CDR2: MNHEY, SVGAGI. The CDR3 DNA reads TGTGCCAGCAGCCTACAGGGATACACTGAAGCTTTCTTT. Translation: CASSLQGYTEAFF.

This rearrangement joins TRBV27 to TRBJ2-2, with D maybe TRBD1 (5 bases). CDR1 is MNHEY, CDR2 SMNVEV, per germline (reference sequence). This CDR3 is 15 amino acids long. V was pared by 3 bases and J by 4 bases, with 12 bases between. CDR3 amino acids: CASSFLWGGTGELFF. The DNA of the CDR3 is TGTGCCAGCAGTTTCTTGTGGGGCGGCACCGGGGAGCTGTTTTTT.

The V and J genes are TRBV6-4 and TRBJ1-1; D uncertain. Per germline, CDR1 MRHNA and CDR2 SNTAGT. The length of the CDR3 is 16 residues. The V end lost 3 bases, the J end lost 0 bases, and 14 bases lay between the germline ends. In nucleotides, the CDR3 is TGTGCCAGCAGTGAATTCGCCAGCCTAATGAACACTGAAGCTTTCTTT. This sequence encodes CASSEFASLMNTEAFF.

V usage is TRBV7-9 and J usage is TRBJ2-1; D is uncertain. CDR3 length equals 17 residues. Germline CDR1 is SEHNR and CDR2 is FQNEAQ (reference sequence). Trimming took 3 bases from V and 8 from J, leaving 23 bases between them. CDR3 region: CASSFPDSWSYVDEQFF. The CDR3 DNA reads as TGTGCCAGCAGCTTCCCGGATAGTTGGTCCTACGTCGATGAGCAGTTCTTC.